The 9 T cell receptor beta chains below come from one sample, sequenced in a study of identifying expanded T cells in peripheral blood. Sequencing used immunoSEQ multiplex PCR; TCRdb keeps in-frame clones, though not all of them. The sample has some 90,000 clones; about 88% are singletons. The material sequenced was blood. The receptors stem from a person aged 18 to 75 in good health.

This rearrangement joins TRBV5-1 to TRBJ2-3, with D unresolved. There are 14 residues in the CDR3. V dropped 2 bases and J dropped 2 bases, with 9 bases sitting between them. The germline V gene has CDR1 SGHRS and CDR2 YFSETQ. The CDR3 here is CASSLVPPTDTQYF. The CDR3 DNA reads as TGCGCCAGCAGCTTAGTCCCCCCCACAGATACGCAGTATTTT.

This CDR3 is CASRRIGGVGETQYF. DNA for the CDR3: TGTGCCAGCAGGCGTATTGGCGGGGTTGGAGAGACCCAGTACTTC. V and J are TRBV5-5 and TRBJ2-5; the D gene is possibly TRBD2 (6 bases). This CDR3 spans 15 amino acids. From germline, CDR1 is SGHKS and CDR2 YYEKEE (reference sequence). V lost 5 bases and J lost 4, with 18 bases in between.

The V gene is TRBV30, the J gene TRBJ1-1; 8 nucleotides line up with TRBD1. This CDR3 has 13 amino acids. Germline CDR1 reads GTSNPN; CDR2 reads SVGIG (reference sequence). J was trimmed by 11 bases and V by 5 bases; bases with no gene match: 13. The CDR3 sequence: CAWAGQGNHLAFF. CDR3 DNA: TGTGCCTGGGCCGGACAGGGTAATCATTTGGCTTTCTTT.

This sequence joins TRBV28 and TRBJ2-5; 9 positions match TRBD2. The J segment lost 5 bases and the V segment lost 3 bases, leaving 10 bases of the junction unmatched. Germline assignment: CDR1 MDHEN and CDR2 SYDVKM. The length of the CDR3 is 16 residues. CDR3 coding DNA: TGTGCCAGCAGTTTCAGTCTGGGACTAGCTAAGGAGACCCAGTACTTC. As protein: CASSFSLGLAKETQYF.

This chain uses TRBV19 with TRBJ1-1; D may be TRBD1 (5 bases). Germline V gives CDR1 LNHDA, CDR2 SQIVND (reference sequence). V lost 5 bases, J lost 1 base, and 26 bases lay in between. This CDR3 comprises 19 residues. The CDR3 spells CASSLNPGGGSGPNTEAFF. CDR3 sequence (DNA): TGTGCCAGTAGTCTTAACCCCGGGGGGGGATCGGGGCCGAACACTGAAGCTTTCTTT.

V and J are TRBV18 and TRBJ2-1, with 14 positions matching TRBD2. This CDR3 is built from 19 residues. Germline CDR1 KGHSH, CDR2 LQKENI. The V gene end was trimmed by 3 bases and the J gene end by 4 bases; junction bases not matched to a gene: 11. CDR3 sequence reads: CASSPQGLAGGMEYNEQFF. The CDR3, as DNA: TGTGCCAGCTCACCCCAAGGACTAGCGGGGGGAATGGAATACAATGAGCAGTTCTTC.

This chain connects TRBV7-2 to TRBJ2-7; perhaps TRBD2 as D (5 bases). V lost 4 bases, J lost 0 bases, and 13 bases lay in between. This CDR3 is 15 amino acids long. Germline V CDR1 and CDR2: SGHTA, FQGNSA. The CDR3 sequence: CASSSMLAGSYEQYF. The DNA of the CDR3 is TGTGCCAGCAGCTCGATGCTAGCCGGCTCCTACGAGCAGTACTTC.

The CDR3: CASAGNQETQYF. CDR3 nucleotide sequence: TGTGCCAGCGCGGGGAACCAAGAGACCCAGTACTTC. This chain connects TRBV13 to TRBJ2-5; tentative D call: TRBD2 (6 bases). The CDR3 length is 12 residues. Germline assignment: CDR1 PRHDT and CDR2 FYEKMQ (reference sequence). V lost 8 bases to trimming and J lost 0 bases, with 7 bases between them.

The chain has TRBV6-5 and TRBJ1-4; possible D gene TRBD1, 5 bases. The CDR3 consists of 14 residues. The V end was cut by 2 bases, the J end by 7 bases, with 11 bases between. Germline CDR1 reads MNHEY; CDR2 reads SVGAGI. As DNA, the CDR3 is TGTGCCAGCAGTTACGCGGGGGGTGGTGAAAAACTGTTTTTT. Translation gives CASSYAGGGEKLFF.